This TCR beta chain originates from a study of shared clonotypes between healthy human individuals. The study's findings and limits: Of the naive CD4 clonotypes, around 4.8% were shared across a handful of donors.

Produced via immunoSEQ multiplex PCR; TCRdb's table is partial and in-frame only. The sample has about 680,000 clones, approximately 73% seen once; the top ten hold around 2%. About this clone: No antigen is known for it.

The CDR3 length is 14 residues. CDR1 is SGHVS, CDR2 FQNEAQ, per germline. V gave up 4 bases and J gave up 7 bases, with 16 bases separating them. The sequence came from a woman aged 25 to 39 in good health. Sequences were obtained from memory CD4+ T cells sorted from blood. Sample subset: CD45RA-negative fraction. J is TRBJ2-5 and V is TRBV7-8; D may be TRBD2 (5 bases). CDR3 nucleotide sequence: TGTGCCAGCAGCTCCGGACTGGTAGTTGGGACCCAGTACTTC. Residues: CASSSGLVVGTQYF.